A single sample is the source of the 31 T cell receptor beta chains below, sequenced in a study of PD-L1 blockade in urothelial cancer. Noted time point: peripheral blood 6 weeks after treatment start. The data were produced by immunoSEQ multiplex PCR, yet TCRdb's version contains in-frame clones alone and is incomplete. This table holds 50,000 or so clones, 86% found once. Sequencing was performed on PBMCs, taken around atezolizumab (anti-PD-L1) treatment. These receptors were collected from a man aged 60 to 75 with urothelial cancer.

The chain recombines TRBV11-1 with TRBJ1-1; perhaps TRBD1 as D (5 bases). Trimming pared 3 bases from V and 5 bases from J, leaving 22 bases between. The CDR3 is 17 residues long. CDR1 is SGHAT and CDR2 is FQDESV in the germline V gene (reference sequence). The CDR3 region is CASSLGGWGTNGTEAFF. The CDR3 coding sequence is TGTGCCAGCAGCTTGGGGGGGTGGGGGACGAATGGAACTGAAGCTTTCTTT.

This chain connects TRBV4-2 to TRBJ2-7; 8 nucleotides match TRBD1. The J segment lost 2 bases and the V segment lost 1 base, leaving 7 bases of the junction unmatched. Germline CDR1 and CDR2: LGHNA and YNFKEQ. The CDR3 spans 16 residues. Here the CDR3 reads CASSQGAGTGTYEQYF. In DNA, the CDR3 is TGTGCCAGCAGCCAAGGGGCCGGGACAGGTACCTACGAGCAGTACTTC.

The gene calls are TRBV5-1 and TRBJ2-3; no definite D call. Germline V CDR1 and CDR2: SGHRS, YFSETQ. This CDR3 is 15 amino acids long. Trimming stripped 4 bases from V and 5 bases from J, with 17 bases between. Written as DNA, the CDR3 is TGCGCCAGCAGCCGGCTCCCGGTATACAGAGATACGCAGTATTTT. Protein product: CASSRLPVYRDTQYF.

Here the CDR3 DNA reads TGCGCCAGCAGCTTGCTATTGCGGGCTAGCGGGGGGTACACAGATACGCAGTATTTT. Amino acids: CASSLLLRASGGYTDTQYF. V and J are TRBV5-1 and TRBJ2-3, with TRBD2 identical over 11 bases. CDR1 and CDR2 (germline): SGHRS, YFSETQ. J gave up 2 bases and V 1 base, and 12 bases lay outside the gene matches. The CDR3 loop spans 19 amino acids.

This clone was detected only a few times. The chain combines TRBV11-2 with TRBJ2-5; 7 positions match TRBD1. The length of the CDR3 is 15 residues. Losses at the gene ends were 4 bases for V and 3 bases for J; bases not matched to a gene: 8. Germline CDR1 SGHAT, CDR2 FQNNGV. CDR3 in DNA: TGTGCCAGCAGCTCCGGGACAGATAACGAAGAGACCCAGTACTTC. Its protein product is CASSSGTDNEETQYF. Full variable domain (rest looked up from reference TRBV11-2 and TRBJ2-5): EAGVAQSPRYKIIEKRQSVAFWCNPISGHATLYWYQQILGQGPKLLIQFQNNGVVDDSQLPKDRFSAERLKGVDSTLKIQPAKLEDSAVYLCASSSGTDNEETQYFGPGTRLLVL.

CDR3 protein: CASSTGHCSSYEQYF. The CDR3 region has the DNA TGTGCCAGCAGTACCGGACACTGTAGCTCCTACGAGCAGTACTTC. The genes are TRBV6-4 and TRBJ2-7; D might be TRBD1 (5 bases). Trimming took off 5 bases at V and 0 bases at J, with 14 bases between the two ends. Germline assignment: CDR1 MRHNA and CDR2 SNTAGT. This CDR3 has 15 amino acids.

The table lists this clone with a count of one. The CDR3, as DNA: TGTGCCAGTAGGATCTCTACAGGGGGTCGCAATCAGCCCCAGCATTTT. Amino acids: CASRISTGGRNQPQHF. V gene TRBV19 combines with J gene TRBJ1-5, with TRBD1 matching over 8 bases. With 6 bases clipped from V and 2 bases from J, the junction kept 9 bases outside the gene matches. CDR1 and CDR2 from the germline V gene are LNHDA and SQIVND (reference sequence). The CDR3 has 16 residues.

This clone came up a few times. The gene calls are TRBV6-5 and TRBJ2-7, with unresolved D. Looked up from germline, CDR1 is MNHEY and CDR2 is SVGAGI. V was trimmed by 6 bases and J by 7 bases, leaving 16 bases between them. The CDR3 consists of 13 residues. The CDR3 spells CASSPSGVREQYF. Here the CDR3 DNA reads TGTGCCAGCAGCCCCTCAGGTGTTCGGGAGCAGTACTTC.

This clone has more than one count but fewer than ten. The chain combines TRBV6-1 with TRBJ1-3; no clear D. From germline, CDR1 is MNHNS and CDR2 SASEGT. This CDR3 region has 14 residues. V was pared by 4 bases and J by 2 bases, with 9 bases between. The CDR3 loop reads CASSVYGAGNTIYF. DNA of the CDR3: TGTGCCAGCAGTGTTTACGGGGCTGGAAACACCATATATTTT.

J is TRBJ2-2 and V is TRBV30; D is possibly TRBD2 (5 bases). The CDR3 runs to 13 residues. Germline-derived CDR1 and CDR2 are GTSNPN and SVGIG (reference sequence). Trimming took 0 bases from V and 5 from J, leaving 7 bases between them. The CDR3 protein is CAWSVRGTGELFF. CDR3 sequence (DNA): TGTGCCTGGAGTGTACGGGGTACCGGGGAGCTGTTTTTT.

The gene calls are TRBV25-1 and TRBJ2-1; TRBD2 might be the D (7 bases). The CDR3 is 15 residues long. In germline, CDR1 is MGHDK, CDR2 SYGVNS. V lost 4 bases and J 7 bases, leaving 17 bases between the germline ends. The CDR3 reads CASSVIGGGRNEQFF. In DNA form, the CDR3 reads TGTGCCAGCAGTGTCATAGGGGGGGGGCGGAATGAGCAGTTCTTC.

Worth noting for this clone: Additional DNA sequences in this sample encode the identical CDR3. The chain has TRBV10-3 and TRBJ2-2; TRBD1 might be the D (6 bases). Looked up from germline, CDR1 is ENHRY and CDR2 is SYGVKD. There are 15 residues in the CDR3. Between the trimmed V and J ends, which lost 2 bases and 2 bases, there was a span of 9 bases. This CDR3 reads CAISEGTPNTGELFF. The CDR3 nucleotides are TGTGCCATCAGTGAGGGGACACCTAACACCGGGGAGCTGTTTTTT.

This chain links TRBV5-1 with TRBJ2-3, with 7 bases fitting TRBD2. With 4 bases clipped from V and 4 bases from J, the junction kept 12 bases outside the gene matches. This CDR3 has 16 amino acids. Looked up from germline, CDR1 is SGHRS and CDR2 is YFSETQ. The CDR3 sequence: CASSIVTSHRADTQYF. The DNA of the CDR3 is TGCGCCAGCAGCATTGTGACTAGCCACCGGGCAGATACGCAGTATTTT.

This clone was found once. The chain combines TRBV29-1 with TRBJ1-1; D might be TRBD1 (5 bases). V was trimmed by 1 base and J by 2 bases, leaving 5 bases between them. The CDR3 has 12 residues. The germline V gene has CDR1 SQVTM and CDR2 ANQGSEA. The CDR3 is CSVEGGNTEAFF. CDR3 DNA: TGCAGCGTTGAAGGGGGCAACACTGAAGCTTTCTTT.

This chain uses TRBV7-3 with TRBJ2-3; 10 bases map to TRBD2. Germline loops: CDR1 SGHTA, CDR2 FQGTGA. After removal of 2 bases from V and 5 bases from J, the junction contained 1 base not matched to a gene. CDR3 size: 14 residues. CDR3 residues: CASSLRLAGDTQYF. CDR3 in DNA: TGTGCCAGCAGCTTACGACTAGCGGGAGATACGCAGTATTTT.

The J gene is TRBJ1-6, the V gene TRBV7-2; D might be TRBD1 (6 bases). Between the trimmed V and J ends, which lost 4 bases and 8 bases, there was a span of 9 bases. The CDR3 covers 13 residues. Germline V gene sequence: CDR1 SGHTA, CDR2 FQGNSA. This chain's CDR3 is CASSSYRDSPLHF. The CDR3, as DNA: TGTGCCAGCAGCTCATACAGGGATTCACCCCTCCACTTT.

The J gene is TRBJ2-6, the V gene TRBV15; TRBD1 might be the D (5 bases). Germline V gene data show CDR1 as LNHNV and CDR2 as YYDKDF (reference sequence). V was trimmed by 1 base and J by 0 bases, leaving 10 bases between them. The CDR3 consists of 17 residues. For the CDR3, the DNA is TGTGCCACCAGCAGAGGGGGCAGCTTCTCTGGGGCCAACGTCCTGACTTTC. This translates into CATSRGGSFSGANVLTF.

The CDR3 protein is CASNSQGTSEQYF. The CDR3 coding sequence is TGTGCCAGCAACTCACAGGGTACCAGCGAGCAGTACTTC. This chain links TRBV7-2 with TRBJ2-7, with D tentatively TRBD1 (6 bases). Germline loops: CDR1 SGHTA, CDR2 FQGNSA. The CDR3 runs 13 residues. The V end lost 7 bases, the J end lost 6 bases, and 16 bases lay between the germline ends. The full variable domain, rest sourced from reference TRBV7-2 and TRBJ2-7, is GAGVSQSPSNKVTEKGKDVELRCDPISGHTALYWYRQSLGQGLEFLIYFQGNSAPDKSGLPSDRFSAERTGGSVSTLTIQRTQQEDSAVYLCASNSQGTSEQYFGPGTRLTVT.

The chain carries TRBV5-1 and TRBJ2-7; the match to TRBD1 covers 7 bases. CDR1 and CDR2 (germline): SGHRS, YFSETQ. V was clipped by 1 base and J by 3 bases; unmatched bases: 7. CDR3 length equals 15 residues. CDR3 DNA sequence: TGCGCCAGCAGCTTGCGCGCGACAGGGTTCTACGAGCAGTACTTC. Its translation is CASSLRATGFYEQYF.

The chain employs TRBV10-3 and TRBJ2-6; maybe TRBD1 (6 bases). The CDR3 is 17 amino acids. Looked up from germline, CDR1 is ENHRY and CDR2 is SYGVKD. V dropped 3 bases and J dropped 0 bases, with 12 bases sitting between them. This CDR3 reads CAISDWTAPSGANVLTF. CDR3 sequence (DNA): TGTGCCATCAGTGATTGGACAGCCCCCTCTGGGGCCAACGTCCTGACTTTC.

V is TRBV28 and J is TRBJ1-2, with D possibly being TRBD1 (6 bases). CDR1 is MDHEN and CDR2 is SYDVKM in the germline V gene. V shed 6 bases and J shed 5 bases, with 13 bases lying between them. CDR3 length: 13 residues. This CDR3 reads CASSQRGGYGYTF. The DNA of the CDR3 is TGTGCCAGCAGCCAAAGGGGGGGATATGGCTACACCTTC.

As DNA, the CDR3 is TGCGCCAGCAGCTTGGACGGTAAAGAAGCTTTCTTT. Translation: CASSLDGKEAFF. This chain connects TRBV5-1 to TRBJ1-1; no reliable D call. Looked up from germline, CDR1 is SGHRS and CDR2 is YFSETQ. V lost 0 bases and J lost 8, with 8 bases in between. The CDR3 covers 12 residues.

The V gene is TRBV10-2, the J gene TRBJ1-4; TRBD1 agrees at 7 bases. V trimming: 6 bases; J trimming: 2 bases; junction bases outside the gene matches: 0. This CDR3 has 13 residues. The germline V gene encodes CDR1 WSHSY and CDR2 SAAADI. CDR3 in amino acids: CASRDRTNEKLFF. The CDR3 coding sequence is TGCGCCAGCAGGGACAGGACTAATGAAAAACTGTTTTTT.

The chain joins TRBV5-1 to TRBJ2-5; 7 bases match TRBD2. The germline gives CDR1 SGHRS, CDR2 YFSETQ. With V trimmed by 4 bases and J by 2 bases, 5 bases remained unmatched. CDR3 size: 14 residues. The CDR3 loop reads CASSLGLLQETQYF. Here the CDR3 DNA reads TGCGCCAGCAGCCTGGGACTACTGCAAGAGACCCAGTACTTC. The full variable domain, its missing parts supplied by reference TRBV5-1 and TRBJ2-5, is KAGVTQTPRYLIKTRGQQVTLSCSPISGHRSVSWYQQTPGQGLQFLFEYFSETQRNKGNFPGRFSGRQFSNSRSEMNVSTLELGDSALYLCASSLGLLQETQYFGPGTRLLVL.

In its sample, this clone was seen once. The CDR3 here is CASSSHPSGGASEQYF. The CDR3 DNA reads TGTGCCAGCTCGTCACACCCGAGCGGGGGGGCCTCAGAGCAGTACTTC. V usage is TRBV18 and J usage is TRBJ2-7; 10 nucleotides line up with TRBD2. The CDR3 totals 16 residues. Germline V gene data show CDR1 as KGHSH and CDR2 as LQKENI. The J segment lost 7 bases and the V segment lost 6 bases, leaving 15 bases of the junction unmatched. Complete variable domain (other parts from reference TRBV18 and TRBJ2-7): NAGVMQNPRHLVRRRGQEARLRCSPMKGHSHVYWYRQLPEEGLKFMVYLQKENIIDESGMPKERFSAEFPKEGPSILRIQQVVRGDSAAYFCASSSHPSGGASEQYFGPGTRLTVT.

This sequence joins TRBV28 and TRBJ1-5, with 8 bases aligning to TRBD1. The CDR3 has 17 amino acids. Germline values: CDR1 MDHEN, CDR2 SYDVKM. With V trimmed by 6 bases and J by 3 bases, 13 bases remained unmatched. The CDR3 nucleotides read TGTGCCAGCAGCGACACCCCGGGACAGGTTTCCAATCAGCCCCAGCATTTT. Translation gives CASSDTPGQVSNQPQHF. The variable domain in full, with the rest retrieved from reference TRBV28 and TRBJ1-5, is DVKVTQSSRYLVKRTGEKVFLECVQDMDHENMFWYRQDPGLGLRLIYFSYDVKMKEKGDIPEGYSVSREKKERFSLILESASTNQTSMYLCASSDTPGQVSNQPQHFGDGTRLSIL.

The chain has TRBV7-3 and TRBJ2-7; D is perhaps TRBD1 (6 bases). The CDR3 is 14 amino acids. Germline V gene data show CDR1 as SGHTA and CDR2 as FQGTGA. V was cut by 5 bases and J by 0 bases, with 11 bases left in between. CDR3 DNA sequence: TGTGCCAGCAGCCTCGACAGGAACTCCTACGAGCAGTACTTC. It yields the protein CASSLDRNSYEQYF.

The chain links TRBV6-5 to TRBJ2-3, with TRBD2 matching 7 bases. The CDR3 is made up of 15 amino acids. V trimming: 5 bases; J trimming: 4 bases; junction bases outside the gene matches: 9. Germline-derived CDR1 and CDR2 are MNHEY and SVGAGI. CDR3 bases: TGTGCCAGCAGTGGGTGGGCGGGGGACGCAGATACGCAGTATTTT. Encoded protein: CASSGWAGDADTQYF.

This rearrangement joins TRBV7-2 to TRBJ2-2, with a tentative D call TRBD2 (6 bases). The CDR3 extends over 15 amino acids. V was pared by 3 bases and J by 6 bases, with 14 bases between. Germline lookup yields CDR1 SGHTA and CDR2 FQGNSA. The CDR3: CASSFGGYRAGELFF. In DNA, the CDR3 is TGTGCCAGCAGCTTCGGAGGGTATAGGGCCGGGGAGCTGTTTTTT.

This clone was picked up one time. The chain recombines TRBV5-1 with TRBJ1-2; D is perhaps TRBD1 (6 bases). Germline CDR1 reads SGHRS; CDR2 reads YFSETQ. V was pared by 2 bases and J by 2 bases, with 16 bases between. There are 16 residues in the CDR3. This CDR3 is CASSFEPGHSNYGYTF. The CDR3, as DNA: TGCGCCAGCAGCTTCGAACCGGGACATTCGAACTATGGCTACACCTTC.

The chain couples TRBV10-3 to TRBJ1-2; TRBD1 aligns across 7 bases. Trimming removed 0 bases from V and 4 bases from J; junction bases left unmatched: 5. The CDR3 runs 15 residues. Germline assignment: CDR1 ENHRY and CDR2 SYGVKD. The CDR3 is CAISESTGAPYGYTF. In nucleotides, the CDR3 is TGTGCCATCAGTGAGTCTACAGGGGCCCCCTATGGCTACACCTTC.